This T cell receptor (beta chain) was identified during a study of early T cells in non-severe SARS-CoV-2 infection. Study information: Sequencing was performed on bulk RNA from unsorted whole blood, leaving chains unpaired. Study findings and constraints: Matching against VDJdb likely underestimated virus-specific expansions, favoring anti-spike CD8.

Regarding this clonotype: Its specificity is not known.

This CDR3 has 11 amino acids. The germline V and J ends were trimmed by 8 bases and 4 bases, with 9 bases remaining between them. From germline, CDR1 is SNHLY and CDR2 FYNNEI. Separate cDNA molecules each had unique molecular identifiers attached to them. Each CDR3 protein is one row after TCRdb ran MiXCR on the 5' RACE reads. The table shows more than 80,000 distinct CDR3 sequences, with around 15% occurring only once. This clonotype originated in an adult who was a healthcare worker with PCR-confirmed SARS-CoV-2 infection or an uninfected control (not recorded which). The chain employs TRBV2 and TRBJ2-7; D remains ambiguous. Sequencing was done on a sample of whole blood. The DNA for the CDR3 is TGTGCCAGCGGCAGGATATACGAGCAGTACTTC. Translating it yields CASGRIYEQYF.